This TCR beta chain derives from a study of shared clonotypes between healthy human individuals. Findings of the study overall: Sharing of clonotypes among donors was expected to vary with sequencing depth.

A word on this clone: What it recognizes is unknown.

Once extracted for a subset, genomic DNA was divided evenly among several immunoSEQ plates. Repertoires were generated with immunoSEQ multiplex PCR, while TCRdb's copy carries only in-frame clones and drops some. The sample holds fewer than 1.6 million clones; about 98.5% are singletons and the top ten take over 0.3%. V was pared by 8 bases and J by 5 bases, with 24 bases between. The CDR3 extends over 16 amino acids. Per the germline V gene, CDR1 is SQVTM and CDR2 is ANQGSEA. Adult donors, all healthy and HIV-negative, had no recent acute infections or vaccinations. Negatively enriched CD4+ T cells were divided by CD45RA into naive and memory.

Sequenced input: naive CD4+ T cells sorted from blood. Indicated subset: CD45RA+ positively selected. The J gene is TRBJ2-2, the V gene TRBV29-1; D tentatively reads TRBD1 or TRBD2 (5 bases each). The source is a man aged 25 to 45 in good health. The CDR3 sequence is CSTRGFGRVCTGELFF. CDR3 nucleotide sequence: TGCAGCACAAGAGGGTTCGGCAGGGTATGTACCGGGGAGCTGTTTTTT.